This T cell receptor (beta chain) was sequenced for a study of cytomegalovirus exposure and HLA in healthy donors. The wider study: The 120 validation repertoires and the roughly 690 first-cohort repertoires shared a platform, a later analysis reported.

The V and J ends lost 5 bases and 11 bases respectively, with 20 bases between them. Germline-derived CDR1 and CDR2 are SNHLY and FYNNEI. This CDR3 has 14 amino acids. Donors were drawn from the approximately 130-subject validation cohort, separate from the approximately 670-subject first cohort. Using immunoSEQ multiplex PCR, the repertoire was profiled, and TCRdb retains in-frame clones only, with some absent. Seen here are fewer than 300,000 clones, over 75% observed once, and the top ten hold approximately 0.94%. The genes are TRBV2 and TRBJ2-3; D perhaps matches TRBD2 (6 bases). This receptor was identified in a woman aged 18-29 years in good health and CMV-seronegative. The sample taken for sequencing was PBMCs. The DNA for the CDR3 is TGTGCCAGCAGTAAGGACCAGGTCGCCGGGGGGCAGTATTTT. This codes for CASSKDQVAGGQYF.